What follows describes a single T cell receptor (beta chain). This record comes from a study of cytomegalovirus exposure and HLA in healthy donors. The V and J ends lost 4 bases and 5 bases, in that order; junction bases with no gene match: 15. CDR3 length: 17 amino acids. CDR1 is GTSNPN, CDR2 SVGIG, per germline (reference sequence). The PCR made use of 60 Vbeta and 13 Jbeta primers. Per the study methods: Around 9.9 million shared chains were among the 65 million to 85 million unique TCR beta chains that a later analysis counted. Produced via immunoSEQ multiplex PCR; TCRdb's table is partial and in-frame only. V and J calls and clone size are given by that table; D and trimming were obtained from the DNA. The sample consists of 150,000 or so clones, more than 7.5% of them appearing once.

This chain joins TRBV30 and TRBJ2-5; 11 bases match TRBD2. The clonotype was recovered from a man aged 50-60 years in good health and CMV-seronegative. Sequencing used PBMCs. CDR3 nucleotide sequence: TGTGCCTGGAAGGGGATAGCGGGAGGGCCGGGAAGGGAGACCCAGTACTTC. As protein: CAWKGIAGGPGRETQYF.